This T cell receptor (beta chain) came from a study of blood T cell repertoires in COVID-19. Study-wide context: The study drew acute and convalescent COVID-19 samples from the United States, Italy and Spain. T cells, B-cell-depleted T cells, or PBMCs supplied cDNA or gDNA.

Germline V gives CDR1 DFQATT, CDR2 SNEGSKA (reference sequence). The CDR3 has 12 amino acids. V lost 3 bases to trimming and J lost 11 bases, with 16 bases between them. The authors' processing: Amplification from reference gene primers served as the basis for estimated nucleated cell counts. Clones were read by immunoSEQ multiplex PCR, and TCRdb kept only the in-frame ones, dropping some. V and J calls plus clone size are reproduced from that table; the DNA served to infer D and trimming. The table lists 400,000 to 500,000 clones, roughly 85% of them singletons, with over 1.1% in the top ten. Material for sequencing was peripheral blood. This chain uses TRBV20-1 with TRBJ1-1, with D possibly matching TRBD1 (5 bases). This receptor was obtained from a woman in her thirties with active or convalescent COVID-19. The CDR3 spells CSASQQALRAFF. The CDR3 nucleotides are TGCAGTGCTAGTCAACAGGCTCTGAGGGCTTTCTTT.